Presented here are 13 T cell receptor beta chains from one specimen sequenced in a study of cytomegalovirus exposure and HLA in healthy donors (dated 2017 in TCRdb). The library was obtained by the immunoSEQ multiplex PCR assay. As stored in TCRdb, this immuneACCESS dataset retains in-frame rearrangements with V and J assigned. A fraction of the clones does not appear; measured against another copy, unresolved V genes explain less than half of the discrepancy, and the remainder lacks a known reason. Recorded for this sample are about 170,000 clones; approximately 89% of them occurred a single time. Just over 4% of the sample comes from the top ten. Sequenced input: PBMCs. Every receptor here comes from a man between 18 and 35 years old in good health and CMV-seropositive.

This clone appeared a single time. V usage is TRBV11-2 and J usage is TRBJ2-1; 7 nucleotides align to TRBD2. Unmatched junction bases numbered 4, after V lost 4 bases and J lost 7 bases. This CDR3 spans 13 amino acids. In germline, CDR1 is SGHAT, CDR2 FQNNGV. The CDR3 here is CASSWTSRNEQFF. CDR3 bases: TGTGCCAGCAGCTGGACTAGTCGGAATGAGCAGTTCTTC.

Comments on this clone: Within the sample, other DNA sequences also encode this same CDR3. The chain joins TRBV9 to TRBJ2-7; no clear D. Germline V gives CDR1 SGDLS, CDR2 YYNGEE. This CDR3 has 13 amino acids. With 0 bases removed from V and 3 bases from J, the gap between germline ends came to 7 bases. CDR3 in amino acids: CASSVGQSYEQYF. CDR3 sequence (DNA): TGTGCCAGCAGCGTAGGGCAAAGCTACGAGCAGTACTTC.

V usage is TRBV2 and J usage is TRBJ2-1; TRBD2 matches at 7 bases. The CDR3 consists of 15 residues. From germline, CDR1 is SNHLY and CDR2 FYNNEI. V lost 3 bases to trimming and J lost 1 base; unmatched junction nucleotides: 3. The CDR3, as DNA: TGTGCCAGCAGTGACCTAGCGGCATCCTACAATGAGCAGTTCTTC. Its translation: CASSDLAASYNEQFF.

This chain's CDR3 is CASSRRGSFKTDTQYF. The CDR3 coding sequence is TGTGCCAGCAGTCGCAGGGGGAGTTTTAAGACAGATACGCAGTATTTT. The rearrangement links TRBV27 to TRBJ2-3, with TRBD1 identical over 7 bases. CDR3 length: 16 amino acids. Losses at the gene ends were 5 bases for V and 3 bases for J; bases not matched to a gene: 11. In germline, CDR1 is MNHEY, CDR2 SMNVEV (reference sequence).

The chain joins TRBV7-9 to TRBJ2-1; D is perhaps TRBD1 (6 bases). Trimming removed 1 base at V and 6 bases at J, with 7 bases between. Germline V gene data show CDR1 as SEHNR and CDR2 as FQNEAQ (reference sequence). This CDR3 region has 13 residues. The CDR3 protein is CASSLGTVNEQFF. CDR3 DNA: TGTGCCAGCAGCTTAGGGACAGTCAATGAGCAGTTCTTC.

The chain recombines TRBV19 with TRBJ2-1; tentative D call: TRBD1 (6 bases). There are 15 residues in the CDR3. V was pared by 0 bases and J by 6 bases, with 12 bases between. The germline V gene has CDR1 LNHDA and CDR2 SQIVND (reference sequence). The DNA for the CDR3 is TGTGCCAGTAGTATAGATAGGGGGTTCGGCAATGAGCAGTTCTTC. This sequence encodes CASSIDRGFGNEQFF. Combining the CDR3 with reference TRBV19 and TRBJ2-1 gives the whole variable domain DGGITQSPKYLFRKEGQNVTLSCEQNLNHDAMYWYRQDPGQGLRLIYYSQIVNDFQKGDIAEGYSVSREKKESFPLTVTSAQKNPTAFYLCASSIDRGFGNEQFFGPGTRLTVL.

The chain carries TRBV28 and TRBJ2-1, with D maybe TRBD1 (6 bases). Germline-derived CDR1 and CDR2 are MDHEN and SYDVKM. The CDR3 runs 15 residues. V gave up 2 bases and J gave up 2 bases, with 10 bases separating them. DNA for the CDR3: TGTGCCAGCAGTTTAGGGGGCTCGGCCTACAATGAGCAGTTCTTC. It specifies CASSLGGSAYNEQFF.

The rearrangement links TRBV28 to TRBJ2-7; possibly TRBD1 for D (6 bases). The germline V gene encodes CDR1 MDHEN and CDR2 SYDVKM. This CDR3 region has 15 residues. The V end lost 1 base, the J end lost 2 bases, and 12 bases lay between the germline ends. The CDR3 is CASSLFQGNTYEQYF. The CDR3 DNA reads TGTGCCAGCAGTTTATTTCAGGGGAACACCTACGAGCAGTACTTC. The whole variable domain, filled in from reference TRBV28 and TRBJ2-7, reads DVKVTQSSRYLVKRTGEKVFLECVQDMDHENMFWYRQDPGLGLRLIYFSYDVKMKEKGDIPEGYSVSREKKERFSLILESASTNQTSMYLCASSLFQGNTYEQYFGPGTRLTVT.

V gene TRBV6-5 combines with J gene TRBJ2-7; TRBD2 aligns across 10 bases. Per germline, CDR1 MNHEY and CDR2 SVGAGI. The V and J ends lost 5 bases and 5 bases, in that order; junction bases with no gene match: 6. CDR3 length: 14 residues. The CDR3 loop is CASSPLAGYHEQYF. CDR3 nucleotides: TGTGCCAGCAGTCCACTAGCGGGATATCACGAGCAGTACTTC.

This clone occurred a few times. The J gene is TRBJ2-7, the V gene TRBV5-4; 8 nucleotides align to TRBD2. Germline loops: CDR1 SGHNT, CDR2 YYREEE (reference sequence). The CDR3 contains 16 residues. Trimming at V came to 2 bases and at J to 1 base, leaving 8 bases not matched to a gene. The CDR3 coding sequence is TGTGCCAGCAGCTTTGGCGGGAGGTTGGGGTCCTACGAGCAGTACTTC. This translates into CASSFGGRLGSYEQYF.

The rearrangement uses TRBV18 and TRBJ2-7, with 7 bases fitting TRBD1. The J segment lost 2 bases and the V segment lost 3 bases, leaving 4 bases of the junction unmatched. Germline CDR1 and CDR2: KGHSH and LQKENI. The CDR3 contains 14 residues. CDR3 residues: CASSPGQNPYEQYF. CDR3 coding DNA: TGTGCCAGCTCACCGGGACAGAACCCCTACGAGCAGTACTTC.

This rearrangement joins TRBV25-1 to TRBJ2-1; D unresolved. The CDR3 length is 12 residues. V gave up 0 bases and J gave up 5 bases, with 2 bases separating them. Germline CDR1 and CDR2: MGHDK and SYGVNS. This CDR3 is CASSEYDNEQFF. The CDR3, as DNA: TGTGCCAGCAGTGAATACGACAATGAGCAGTTCTTC.

V and J are TRBV25-1 and TRBJ2-1; 7 positions agree with TRBD2. This CDR3 is built from 16 residues. Germline lookup yields CDR1 MGHDK and CDR2 SYGVNS. J gave up 0 bases and V 3 bases, and 5 bases lay outside the gene matches. DNA for the CDR3: TGTGCCAGCAGTGACGGACTAGTCAGCTCCTACAATGAGCAGTTCTTC. It encodes CASSDGLVSSYNEQFF.